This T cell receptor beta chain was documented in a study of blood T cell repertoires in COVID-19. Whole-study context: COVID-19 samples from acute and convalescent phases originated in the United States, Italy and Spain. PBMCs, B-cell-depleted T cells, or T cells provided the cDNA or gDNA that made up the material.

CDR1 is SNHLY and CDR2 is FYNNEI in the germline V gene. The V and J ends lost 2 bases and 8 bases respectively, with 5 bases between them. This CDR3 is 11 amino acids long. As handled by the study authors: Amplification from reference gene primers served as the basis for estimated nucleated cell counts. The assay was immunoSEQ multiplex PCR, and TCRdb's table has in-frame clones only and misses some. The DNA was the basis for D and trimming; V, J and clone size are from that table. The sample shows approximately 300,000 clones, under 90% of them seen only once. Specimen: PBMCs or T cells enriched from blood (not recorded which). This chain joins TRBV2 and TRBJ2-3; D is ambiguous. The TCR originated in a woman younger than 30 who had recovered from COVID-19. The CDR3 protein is CASSEPGTQYF. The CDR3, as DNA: TGTGCCAGCAGTGAACCGGGTACGCAGTATTTT.